These 10 T cell receptor beta chains came from one sample sequenced in a study of technical replicates of blood from several donors. TCRdb's table, derived via immunoSEQ multiplex PCR, lists solely in-frame clones and lacks some. Of about 12,000 clones detected, roughly 96% appear once; the ten largest clones hold about 5.7%. Sequencing input: PBMCs. These receptor sequences come from a human donor in good health.

V is TRBV6-5 and J is TRBJ2-2; 9 positions agree with TRBD2. The germline V gene encodes CDR1 MNHEY and CDR2 SVGAGI. The CDR3 covers 16 residues. The junction had 8 bases not matched to a gene; V was cut back by 4 bases and J by 5 bases. CDR3: CASSLGGRAWTGELFF. The CDR3 DNA is TGTGCCAGCAGTTTAGGCGGGAGGGCCTGGACCGGGGAGCTGTTTTTT.

The chain links TRBV15 to TRBJ2-3; the match to TRBD2 covers 10 bases. With 4 bases clipped from V and 8 bases from J, the junction kept 21 bases outside the gene matches. CDR1 and CDR2 from the germline V gene are LNHNV and YYDKDF (reference sequence). This CDR3 has 19 residues. DNA of the CDR3: TGTGCCACCAGCACCGCTAATGAAACGAAGCGGGAGGGCCTCGGTACGCAGTATTTT. Protein sequence: CATSTANETKREGLGTQYF.

This sequence joins TRBV19 and TRBJ2-1; 7 bases are a match to TRBD2. Trimming took 4 bases from V and 10 from J; bases not matched to a gene: 4. This CDR3 region has 12 residues. The germline V gene encodes CDR1 LNHDA and CDR2 SQIVND (reference sequence). The CDR3 loop reads CASSNGRREQFF. CDR3 DNA: TGTGCCAGTAGTAACGGGAGGCGCGAGCAGTTCTTC.

The gene calls are TRBV27 and TRBJ2-2; no definite D call. Germline V CDR1 and CDR2: MNHEY, SMNVEV (reference sequence). CDR3 length equals 12 residues. Trimming took 2 bases from V and 6 from J, leaving 4 bases between them. CDR3 residues: CASSLSPGELFF. For the CDR3, the DNA is TGTGCCAGCAGTTTAAGCCCCGGGGAGCTGTTTTTT.

The chain carries TRBV27 and TRBJ1-3, with TRBD1 identical over 9 bases. The CDR3 has 16 amino acids. V lost 4 bases, J lost 3 bases, and 7 bases stayed unmatched. The germline V gene encodes CDR1 MNHEY and CDR2 SMNVEV (reference sequence). The CDR3 coding sequence is TGTGCCAGCAGTTCAAGGGACAGGGTCGGTGGAAACACCATATATTTT. It translates to CASSSRDRVGGNTIYF.

This chain links TRBV27 with TRBJ1-1, with D possibly TRBD1 on 5 matching bases. The germline gives CDR1 MNHEY, CDR2 SMNVEV (reference sequence). V lost 5 bases to trimming and J lost 4 bases, with 11 bases between them. This CDR3 contains 13 residues. CDR3 DNA sequence: TGTGCCAGCAGTCCCTGGGGCGTCACTGAAGCTTTCTTT. This translates into CASSPWGVTEAFF.

V usage is TRBV30 and J usage is TRBJ2-1, with a tentative D call TRBD2 (5 bases). Germline assignment: CDR1 GTSNPN and CDR2 SVGIG (reference sequence). The CDR3 is made up of 14 amino acids. V shed 2 bases and J shed 9 bases, with 17 bases lying between them. The CDR3 DNA reads TGTGCCTGGAGTCGCGGGCTACTAGGCAGTGAGCAGTTCTTC. This encodes CAWSRGLLGSEQFF.

The J gene is TRBJ2-4, the V gene TRBV19; D is uncertain. This CDR3 is built from 14 residues. V was cut by 4 bases and J by 1 base, with 8 bases left in between. The germline gives CDR1 LNHDA, CDR2 SQIVND (reference sequence). The chain's CDR3 is CASSTTMAKNIQYF. The CDR3 DNA sequence: TGTGCCAGTAGTACCACTATGGCCAAAAACATTCAGTACTTC. The complete variable domain, with remaining parts taken from reference TRBV19 and TRBJ2-4, reads DGGITQSPKYLFRKEGQNVTLSCEQNLNHDAMYWYRQDPGQGLRLIYYSQIVNDFQKGDIAEGYSVSREKKESFPLTVTSAQKNPTAFYLCASSTTMAKNIQYFGAGTRLSVL.

The V call is TRBV11-2, the J call TRBJ2-1; TRBD2 aligns across 8 bases. The CDR3 is 15 residues long. Germline trimming cut 5 bases from V and 1 base from J; bases unmatched to any gene: 4. Germline V CDR1 and CDR2: SGHAT, FQNNGV. CDR3 amino acids: CASSAGRASYNEQFF. CDR3 coding DNA: TGTGCCAGCAGCGCCGGGAGGGCTTCCTACAATGAGCAGTTCTTC.

This clone was seen once. V gene TRBV5-1 combines with J gene TRBJ1-2; TRBD1 might be the D (5 bases). Trimming took 1 base from V and 8 from J, leaving 18 bases between them. Germline lookup yields CDR1 SGHRS and CDR2 YFSETQ. This CDR3 spans 15 amino acids. CDR3 nucleotide sequence: TGCGCCAGCAGCTTGCCCTTGGGAGGGGAAGAAGGCTACACCTTC. It yields the protein CASSLPLGGEEGYTF.